The present entry profiles one T cell receptor (beta chain) with its context. PCR involved 60 Vbeta and 13 Jbeta primers. Produced via immunoSEQ multiplex PCR; TCRdb's table is partial and in-frame only. This table has about 120,000 clones, approximately 80% appearing once. This CDR3 has 15 residues. Germline lookup yields CDR1 MNHNS and CDR2 SASEGT. Trimming shortened V by 9 bases and J by 8 bases, and 20 bases separated the two germline ends. This sample was included in a study of cytomegalovirus exposure and HLA in healthy donors. The material sequenced was PBMCs. The TCR originated in a man aged 40-55 years in good health and CMV-seropositive. This sequence joins TRBV6-1 and TRBJ1-6; D call uncertain. DNA of the CDR3: TGTGCCAGTCGCAACGAGTCCCTAATTTATTCACCCCTCCACTTT. This encodes CASRNESLIYSPLHF.